Presented here are 18 T cell receptor beta chains from one specimen sequenced in a study of T-cell reconstitution after alpha-beta-depleted transplantation in children. A TCRbeta library incorporating unique molecular identifiers was prepared. TCRdb processed the PCR reads anew with MiXCR; each CDR3 protein has one entry. The sample lists 600,000 to 700,000 distinct CDR3 sequences, around 13% occurring once. The sequences come from PBMCs, collected before TCRalphabeta/CD19-depleted stem cell transplant. Source of these receptors: a girl between 2 and 10 years old with congenital amegakaryocytic thrombocytopenia, due to receive a stem cell transplant.

The table lists this clonotype with a few counts. This rearrangement joins TRBV3-1 to TRBJ2-1; 11 bases agree with TRBD2. The CDR3 spans 17 residues. Germline CDR1 LGHDT, CDR2 YNNKEL (reference sequence). V shed 0 bases and J 3 bases; nucleotides not matched to a gene: 4. CDR3 nucleotides: TGTGCCAGCAGCCAAGAGGGTAGCGGGAGGGACTACAATGAGCAGTTCTTC. It translates to CASSQEGSGRDYNEQFF.

This clonotype was picked up many times. The CDR3 sequence: CASNGPSTDTQYF. CDR3 DNA sequence: TGTGCCAGCAACGGGCCTAGCACAGATACGCAGTATTTT. The chain recombines TRBV6-5 with TRBJ2-3; D gene uncertain. The germline V and J ends were trimmed by 7 bases and 0 bases, with 8 bases remaining between them. From germline, CDR1 is MNHEY and CDR2 SVGAGI. The length of the CDR3 is 13 residues.

This clonotype was recorded a few times. The rearrangement joins TRBV7-2 to TRBJ2-2; D ambiguous. CDR3 length equals 15 residues. Deletions cut 6 bases from V and 4 bases from J, with 15 bases between. Germline V CDR1 and CDR2: SGHTA, FQGNSA. This CDR3 reads CASRTIWPITGELFF. Here the CDR3 DNA reads TGTGCCAGCAGGACAATCTGGCCAATCACCGGGGAGCTGTTTTTT.

This rearrangement joins TRBV18 to TRBJ2-7, with 8 bases lining up with TRBD1. The trim removed 0 bases at V and 2 bases at J, leaving 12 bases unmatched. This CDR3 has 18 residues. Germline V lookup: CDR1 KGHSH, CDR2 LQKENI. Here the CDR3 reads CASSPPHQSGTGTYEQYF. In DNA, the CDR3 is TGTGCCAGCTCACCACCTCATCAATCCGGGACAGGCACCTACGAGCAGTACTTC.

The J gene is TRBJ1-4, the V gene TRBV20-1; the match to TRBD1 covers 7 bases. The germline CDR1 and CDR2 sequences are DFQATT and SNEGSKA (reference sequence). The CDR3 is 14 amino acids. The chain's CDR3 is CRASRGTENEKLFF. Here the CDR3 DNA reads TGCAGGGCTTCTCGCGGGACAGAAAATGAAAAACTGTTTTTT.

The gene calls are TRBV5-5 and TRBJ2-1; D not resolved. The V gene lost 4 bases and the J gene lost 2 bases, with 19 bases spanning the gap. The V gene's germline CDR1 is SGHKS and CDR2 YYEKEE (reference sequence). CDR3 length: 17 amino acids. The CDR3 spells CASSLPSYFSPYNEQFF. For the CDR3, the DNA is TGTGCCAGCAGCCTTCCGTCTTACTTCTCCCCCTACAATGAGCAGTTCTTC.

This clonotype occurred a few times. V and J are TRBV28 and TRBJ2-4, with 9 bases fitting TRBD1. With 7 bases clipped from V and 13 bases from J, the junction kept 23 bases outside the gene matches. CDR1 is MDHEN, CDR2 SYDVKM, per germline. This CDR3 has 17 amino acids. The CDR3 loop is CASTSPPVGTGSALQYF. The CDR3 DNA reads as TGTGCCAGCACCTCTCCCCCAGTGGGGACAGGGAGTGCATTGCAGTACTTC.

The rearrangement uses TRBV30 and TRBJ2-7; 8 bases are shared with TRBD2. Germline-derived CDR1 and CDR2 are GTSNPN and SVGIG (reference sequence). Losses at the gene ends were 4 bases for V and 0 bases for J; bases not matched to a gene: 2. The CDR3 is 13 residues long. The CDR3 region has the DNA TGTGCCTGGACTAGCGGGCTCTCCTACGAGCAGTACTTC. Residues: CAWTSGLSYEQYF. The whole variable domain, remainder taken from reference TRBV30 and TRBJ2-7, is SQTIHQWPATLVQPVGSPLSLECTVEGTSNPNLYWYRQAAGRGLQLLFYSVGIGQISSEVPQNLSASRPQDRQFILSSKKLLLSDSGFYLCAWTSGLSYEQYFGPGTRLTVT.

This clonotype was detected only a few times. V and J are TRBV5-1 and TRBJ2-1, with 11 bases that match TRBD1. V shed 3 bases, J shed 0 bases, and the junction held 8 bases outside the gene matches. The CDR3 runs 18 residues. Germline CDR1 is SGHRS and CDR2 is YFSETQ. CDR3 region: CASSSPRDRGYSYNEQFF. In nucleotides, the CDR3 is TGCGCCAGCAGCTCCCCCCGGGACAGGGGGTACTCCTACAATGAGCAGTTCTTC.

The chain joins TRBV7-6 to TRBJ2-3, with 9 bases fitting TRBD2. CDR1 SGHVS and CDR2 FNYEAQ come from the germline V gene. V shed 5 bases and J 2 bases; nucleotides not matched to a gene: 8. The CDR3 loop spans 16 amino acids. The DNA of the CDR3 is TGTGCCAGCAGCCCCATAGCGGGAGCGATCACAGATACGCAGTATTTT. It is translated as CASSPIAGAITDTQYF.

This clonotype showed up many times. The chain is built from TRBV7-8 and TRBJ2-7, with 10 bases matching TRBD2. Looked up from germline, CDR1 is SGHVS and CDR2 is FQNEAQ. CDR3 length: 15 residues. V lost 3 bases to trimming and J lost 1 base; unmatched junction nucleotides: 3. The CDR3 spells CASSFLAGGSYEQYF. CDR3 coding DNA: TGTGCCAGCAGCTTTTTAGCGGGAGGTTCCTACGAGCAGTACTTC.

This clonotype has more than one count but fewer than ten. The J gene is TRBJ2-1, the V gene TRBV9; D remains unclear. Germline loops: CDR1 SGDLS, CDR2 YYNGEE. CDR3 size: 13 residues. The V end lost 2 bases, the J end lost 15 bases, and 18 bases lay between the germline ends. The CDR3 bases are TGTGCCAGCAGCGTGGGAAGTAGCCTACATTTGTTCTTC. The encoded protein is CASSVGSSLHLFF.

This clonotype was counted at least ten times. The J gene is TRBJ2-7, the V gene TRBV20-1, with 9 bases matching TRBD2. CDR1 is DFQATT, CDR2 SNEGSKA, per germline (reference sequence). Germline trimming cut 0 bases from V and 2 bases from J; bases unmatched to any gene: 8. The CDR3 has 16 residues. The CDR3 DNA sequence: TGCAGTGCTAGAGATACCCTAGCGGGAACCACCTACGAGCAGTACTTC. Translating gives CSARDTLAGTTYEQYF.

This clonotype was seen more than once but under ten times. The genes are TRBV5-1 and TRBJ2-1, with TRBD2 identical over 7 bases. The CDR3 is 16 residues long. V lost 0 bases, J lost 9 bases, and 12 bases stayed unmatched. The germline V gene encodes CDR1 SGHRS and CDR2 YFSETQ. In DNA, the CDR3 is TGCGCCAGCAGCTTGGTTTTGGAATCGGGAGGTCGTGAGCAGTTCTTC. Its translation is CASSLVLESGGREQFF.

This clonotype has only a few counts. This chain uses TRBV5-1 with TRBJ2-2; 7 bases match TRBD1. From germline, CDR1 is SGHRS and CDR2 YFSETQ. V was clipped by 5 bases and J by 2 bases; unmatched bases: 12. The CDR3 totals 17 residues. Written as DNA, the CDR3 is TGCGCCAGCAGAATCCCCCGGACAGGTGTTAACACCGGGGAGCTGTTTTTT. It codes for CASRIPRTGVNTGELFF.

In this sample, this clonotype turned up once. A much more abundant neighbour one base away suggests this may be a read error. This sequence joins TRBV15 and TRBJ2-3, with D possibly matching TRBD2 (6 bases). This CDR3 contains 17 residues. Germline CDR1 LNHNV, CDR2 YYDKDF (reference sequence). CDR3 region: CATSRRTTSRSTDRQYF. CDR3 sequence (DNA): TGTGCCACCAGCAGGAGAACCACTAGCCGGAGCACAGATAGGCAGTATTTT. Variable domain in full (rest from reference TRBV15 and TRBJ2-3): DAMVIQNPRYQVTQFGKPVTLSCSQTLNHNVMYWYQQKSSQAPKLLFHYYDKDFNNEADTPDNFQSRRPNTSFCFLDIRSPGLGDTAMYLCATSRRTTSRSTDRQYFGPGTRLTVL.

CDR3 DNA sequence: TGTGCCAGCAGCTTACGGGACAGGGTCGAGGGCACTGAAGCTTTCTTT. Its protein product is CASSLRDRVEGTEAFF. The V and J genes are TRBV7-9 and TRBJ1-1; 9 positions match TRBD1. Trimming at V came to 2 bases and at J to 4 bases, leaving 8 bases not matched to a gene. The CDR3 runs to 16 residues. The germline V gene has CDR1 SEHNR and CDR2 FQNEAQ (reference sequence).

This clonotype has a count of ten or more. This chain joins TRBV7-6 and TRBJ2-5; possibly TRBD1 or TRBD2 for D (6 bases each). The CDR3 is 15 amino acids. CDR1 and CDR2 (germline): SGHVS, FNYEAQ. Between the trimmed V and J ends, which lost 1 base and 4 bases, there was a span of 13 bases. The CDR3 DNA follows: TGTGCCAGCAGCTTAGGGGTCGGAGGGGGAGAGACCCAGTACTTC. Its translation is CASSLGVGGGETQYF.